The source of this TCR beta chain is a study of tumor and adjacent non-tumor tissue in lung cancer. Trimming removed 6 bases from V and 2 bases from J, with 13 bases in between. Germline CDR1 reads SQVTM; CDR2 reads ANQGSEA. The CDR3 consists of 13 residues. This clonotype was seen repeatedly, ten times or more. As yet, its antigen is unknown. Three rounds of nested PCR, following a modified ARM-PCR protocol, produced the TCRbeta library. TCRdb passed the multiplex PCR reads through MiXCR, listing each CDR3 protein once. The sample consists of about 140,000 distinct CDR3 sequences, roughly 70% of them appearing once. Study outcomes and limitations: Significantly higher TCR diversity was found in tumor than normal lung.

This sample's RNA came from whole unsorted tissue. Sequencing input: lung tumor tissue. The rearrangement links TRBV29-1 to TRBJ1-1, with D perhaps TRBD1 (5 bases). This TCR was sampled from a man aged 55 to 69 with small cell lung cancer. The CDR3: CSVLGGVNTEAFF. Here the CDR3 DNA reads TGCAGCGTCTTGGGGGGTGTTAACACTGAAGCTTTCTTT.